What follows are 18 T cell receptor beta chains derived from one specimen sequenced in a study of control samples from healthy donors and cancer patients (dated by TCRdb to 2018 to 2021). Libraries were built with the immunoSEQ multiplex PCR assay. TCRdb stores this immuneACCESS table with in-frame sequences only. Part of the clones is absent; in the studies checked, under half of the shortfall reflects unresolved V genes, and no reason is known for the rest. Within this sample are under 100,000 clones, with approximately 95% of them counted one time only. The top ten constitute over 1.3% of the sample. Input material: blood. The receptors stem from a woman in her 30s in good health.

The chain recombines TRBV2 with TRBJ1-5, with no clear D. Trimming took off 3 bases at V and 1 base at J, with 7 bases between the two ends. The CDR3 has 14 amino acids. Germline V gene data show CDR1 as SNHLY and CDR2 as FYNNEI. CDR3 amino acids: CASSDRVSNQPQHF. The CDR3 nucleotides read TGTGCCAGCAGTGACCGAGTGAGCAATCAGCCCCAGCATTTT.

The rearrangement links TRBV11-3 to TRBJ1-2; D gene unclear. Trimming shortened V by 5 bases and J by 4 bases, and 17 bases separated the two germline ends. This CDR3 region has 15 residues. CDR1 is SGHNT, CDR2 YENEEA, per germline. The CDR3 protein is CASSPRGDLSYGYTF. The CDR3 DNA is TGTGCCAGCAGCCCCCGTGGGGATTTGAGCTATGGCTACACCTTC.

The rearrangement links TRBV5-1 to TRBJ2-7, with 13 bases aligning to TRBD2. Germline loops: CDR1 SGHRS, CDR2 YFSETQ. The CDR3 is 15 amino acids. V was clipped by 9 bases and J by 4 bases; unmatched bases: 10. CDR3 amino acids: CATRWRTSGSYEQYF. CDR3 bases: TGCGCCACCCGTTGGCGGACTAGCGGGAGTTACGAGCAGTACTTC.

The chain links TRBV13 to TRBJ1-4; no reliable D call. The CDR3 has 14 amino acids. Deletions cut 2 bases from V and 10 bases from J, with 14 bases between. Germline V gives CDR1 PRHDT, CDR2 FYEKMQ (reference sequence). CDR3 in amino acids: CASSLNREVGKLFF. CDR3 DNA sequence: TGTGCCAGCAGCTTAAACCGTGAGGTGGGAAAACTGTTTTTT.

In this sample, this clone turned up a few times. The chain links TRBV19 to TRBJ2-5; 10 bases are a match to TRBD2. The germline V gene encodes CDR1 LNHDA and CDR2 SQIVND (reference sequence). There are 15 residues in the CDR3. With 3 bases clipped from V and 5 bases from J, the junction kept 6 bases outside the gene matches. The CDR3 DNA reads as TGTGCCAGTAGTATCCCAGCGGGGGGGCCGGAGACCCAGTACTTC. Translated: CASSIPAGGPETQYF.

V and J are TRBV3-1 (or the pseudogene TRBV3-2) and TRBJ2-1; D might be TRBD2 (6 bases). Trimming removed 1 base from V and 5 bases from J, with 12 bases in between. The CDR3 runs 15 residues. Germline lookup yields CDR1 LGHDT and CDR2 YNNKEL (reference sequence). DNA for the CDR3: TGTGCCAGCAGCCAAGCGGGCGGGAAGCACAATGAGCAGTTCTTC. It yields the protein CASSQAGGKHNEQFF.

V usage is TRBV29-1 and J usage is TRBJ2-1; the D gene is possibly TRBD1 (6 bases). Germline-derived CDR1 and CDR2 are SQVTM and ANQGSEA. This CDR3 region has 11 residues. V lost 7 bases, J lost 7 bases, and 11 bases lay in between. This CDR3 reads CSAHRENEQFF. CDR3 in DNA: TGCAGCGCCCACAGGGAGAATGAGCAGTTCTTC.

The chain joins TRBV7-9 to TRBJ2-7; D might be TRBD2 (6 bases). CDR1 is SEHNR and CDR2 is FQNEAQ in the germline V gene (reference sequence). The CDR3 spans 14 residues. Trimming took 1 base from V and 7 from J, leaving 14 bases between them. For the CDR3, the DNA is TGTGCCAGCAGCTTAGGGGACGGAGGGAGGGAGCAGTACTTC. The encoded protein is CASSLGDGGREQYF.

The gene calls are TRBV6-1 and TRBJ2-7; D is ambiguous. CDR1 is MNHNS and CDR2 is SASEGT in the germline V gene. V was pared by 1 base and J by 5 bases, with 3 bases between. The CDR3 extends over 11 amino acids. The CDR3 nucleotides read TGTGCCAGCAGTGAAGGGAACGAGCAGTACTTC. It codes for CASSEGNEQYF.

The rearrangement joins TRBV19 to TRBJ1-4; tentatively, D is TRBD1 (5 bases). This CDR3 comprises 18 residues. V was trimmed by 3 bases and J by 3 bases, leaving 20 bases between them. Germline V gene sequence: CDR1 LNHDA, CDR2 SQIVND (reference sequence). As DNA, the CDR3 is TGTGCCAGTAGTATCCGTCGGGCGACAGCGACATCTAATGAAAAACTGTTTTTT. This encodes CASSIRRATATSNEKLFF.

V usage is TRBV19 and J usage is TRBJ2-7, with 7 bases fitting TRBD1. J gave up 0 bases and V 9 bases, and 11 bases lay outside the gene matches. This CDR3 has 15 amino acids. CDR1 is LNHDA and CDR2 is SQIVND in the germline V gene (reference sequence). DNA of the CDR3: TGTGCCAGCCTTATCTTACAGGGGAACTCCTACGAGCAGTACTTC. Its translation: CASLILQGNSYEQYF. Together with reference TRBV19 and TRBJ2-7, the CDR3 gives the full variable domain: DGGITQSPKYLFRKEGQNVTLSCEQNLNHDAMYWYRQDPGQGLRLIYYSQIVNDFQKGDIAEGYSVSREKKESFPLTVTSAQKNPTAFYLCASLILQGNSYEQYFGPGTRLTVT.

The CDR3 bases are TGTGCCAGCAGCCGAACTAGAACCCCTTACAATGAGCAGTTCTTC. It codes for CASSRTRTPYNEQFF. J is TRBJ2-1 and V is TRBV13; perhaps TRBD2 as D (5 bases). Germline V gene sequence: CDR1 PRHDT, CDR2 FYEKMQ (reference sequence). V was cut by 5 bases and J by 4 bases, with 15 bases left in between. The length of the CDR3 is 15 residues.

This chain connects TRBV6-1 to TRBJ2-7; no definite D call. Trimming shortened V by 1 base and J by 3 bases, and 13 bases separated the two germline ends. Germline loops: CDR1 MNHNS, CDR2 SASEGT. The CDR3 totals 15 residues. The CDR3 loop is CASSEVETSYYEQYF. The CDR3, as DNA: TGTGCCAGCAGTGAAGTGGAGACGAGCTACTACGAGCAGTACTTC.

The chain recombines TRBV29-1 with TRBJ1-5; no firm D call. The CDR3 is made up of 12 amino acids. The ends were cut back, 7 bases at V and 1 base at J, with 8 bases in the middle. In germline, CDR1 is SQVTM, CDR2 ANQGSEA. Written as DNA, the CDR3 is TGCAGCGCCCGGTGGAGCAATCAGCCCCAGCATTTT. This codes for CSARWSNQPQHF.

The genes are TRBV11-3 and TRBJ2-1; TRBD2 might be the D (6 bases). The CDR3 covers 15 residues. V dropped 6 bases and J dropped 2 bases, with 14 bases sitting between them. Germline V gene data show CDR1 as SGHNT and CDR2 as YENEEA. CDR3 DNA: TGTGCCAGCAGTTCTAGCGACTCTACCTACAATGAGCAGTTCTTC. Translating gives CASSSSDSTYNEQFF.

V usage is TRBV5-3 and J usage is TRBJ1-5; no reliable D call. TRBV5-3 is known as an ORF, though its function is uncertain. CDR3 length: 14 amino acids. Trimming removed 3 bases from V and 0 bases from J, with 7 bases in between. CDR3 amino acids: CARSWVYSNQPQHF. CDR3 bases: TGTGCCAGAAGCTGGGTTTATAGCAATCAGCCCCAGCATTTT.

The chain carries TRBV28 and TRBJ1-1; maybe TRBD1 (5 bases). This CDR3 spans 13 amino acids. Trimming took off 6 bases at V and 6 bases at J, with 14 bases between the two ends. The germline V gene encodes CDR1 MDHEN and CDR2 SYDVKM. CDR3 loop: CASRDRGDAEAFF. The DNA for the CDR3 is TGTGCCAGCAGGGACCGGGGCGACGCTGAAGCTTTCTTT.

V usage is TRBV6-5 and J usage is TRBJ1-1; D is possibly TRBD1 (6 bases). Trimming pared 6 bases from V and 6 bases from J, leaving 11 bases between. CDR1 is MNHEY, CDR2 SVGAGI, per germline. The CDR3 is 12 amino acids. The CDR3 reads CASRHRTAEAFF. Written as DNA, the CDR3 is TGTGCCAGCAGACATAGGACAGCTGAAGCTTTCTTT.